The 21 T cell receptor beta chains presented below share a single source sample, sequenced in a study of regulatory T cells in long-lasting Graves disease. Sample time point: newly diagnosed GD, antithyroid drugs for less than 3 months. PBMC RNA served as the TCR library source. iRepertoire HTBI primers and Arm-PCR of CDR3 regions built TCR beta libraries. From the multiplex PCR reads, TCRdb called clonotypes with MiXCR, one entry per CDR3 protein. The sample has a few hundred thousand distinct CDR3 sequences; roughly 19% are singletons. The same data also went into a second study, on T cells in Graves' hyperthyroidism and ophthalmopathy.

The source was peripheral blood mononuclear cells (PBMCs), collected at new diagnosis, from a patient treated with antithyroid drugs. Receptors originate from a woman aged 30 to 39 with Graves disease.

This clonotype was counted a few times. The chain carries TRBV18 and TRBJ1-4; D not resolved. Trimming cost V 0 bases and J 8 bases, with 10 bases left between them. CDR1 is KGHSH and CDR2 is LQKENI in the germline V gene. This CDR3 is built from 14 residues. In DNA form, the CDR3 reads TGTGCCAGCTCACCACCGGTGGAGCGCGAAAAACTGTTTTTT. Translating gives CASSPPVEREKLFF.

This clonotype was counted once. The CDR3 region is CASSNQAGGETQYF. DNA of the CDR3: TGTGCCAGCAGCAACCAAGCAGGAGGGGAGACCCAGTACTTC. The chain combines TRBV7-2 with TRBJ2-5; a possible D gene is TRBD2 (6 bases). This CDR3 spans 14 amino acids. The germline V gene encodes CDR1 SGHTA and CDR2 FQGNSA. Deletions cut 5 bases from V and 5 bases from J, with 15 bases between.

The table lists this clonotype with many counts. The chain couples TRBV18 to TRBJ1-2; no clear D gene. Germline lookup yields CDR1 KGHSH and CDR2 LQKENI. The germline V and J ends were trimmed by 2 bases and 2 bases, with 12 bases remaining between them. CDR3 length equals 15 residues. CDR3 nucleotide sequence: TGTGCCAGCTCACCAGGGTTGGTCGAGAACTATGGCTACACCTTC. Protein: CASSPGLVENYGYTF.

This clonotype has ten or more counts. The chain recombines TRBV11-2 with TRBJ1-1; no clear D. The CDR3 length is 14 residues. Germline CDR1 reads SGHAT; CDR2 reads FQNNGV. V lost 1 base, J lost 7 bases, and 13 bases lay in between. CDR3 sequence reads: CASSLGNRADEAFF. CDR3 coding DNA: TGTGCCAGCAGCTTAGGAAACCGGGCCGATGAAGCTTTCTTT.

This clonotype was picked up a small number of times. V and J are TRBV30 and TRBJ2-5; the match to TRBD2 covers 11 bases. The germline gives CDR1 GTSNPN, CDR2 SVGIG (reference sequence). Trimming took 8 bases from V and 0 from J; bases not matched to a gene: 8. There are 15 residues in the CDR3. CDR3 loop: CARDSGGGDQETQYF. For the CDR3, the DNA is TGTGCCCGTGATAGCGGGGGGGGAGACCAAGAGACCCAGTACTTC.

This clonotype appeared many times. This chain links TRBV29-1 with TRBJ2-5, with TRBD1 matching over 8 bases. The CDR3 contains 15 residues. Germline trimming cut 6 bases from V and 1 base from J; bases unmatched to any gene: 10. Per germline, CDR1 SQVTM and CDR2 ANQGSEA. Here the CDR3 reads CSVSGQGRSQETQYF. The DNA of the CDR3 is TGCAGCGTAAGTGGACAGGGTCGGAGCCAAGAGACCCAGTACTTC.

This clonotype has a count of ten or more. V is TRBV20-1 and J is TRBJ1-1, with unresolved D. Trimming left V 4 bases short and J 2 bases short, with 8 bases between. The CDR3 length is 12 residues. CDR1 is DFQATT, CDR2 SNEGSKA, per germline (reference sequence). The CDR3 sequence is CSATVGNTEAFF. The CDR3 coding sequence is TGCAGTGCTACAGTAGGAAACACTGAAGCTTTCTTT.

This clonotype was detected many times. The chain carries TRBV7-9 and TRBJ1-1; a possible D gene is TRBD1 (6 bases). V lost 10 bases, J lost 0 bases, and 15 bases lay in between. This CDR3 contains 14 residues. Looked up from germline, CDR1 is SEHNR and CDR2 is FQNEAQ (reference sequence). The CDR3 region has the DNA TGTGCCACCTTACTCGACAGGTTGAACACTGAAGCTTTCTTT. It specifies CATLLDRLNTEAFF.

This clonotype has ten or more counts. This chain connects TRBV7-3 to TRBJ1-5, with no clear D. CDR1 is SGHTA and CDR2 is FQGTGA in the germline V gene. The CDR3 contains 13 residues. The V end lost 5 bases, the J end lost 7 bases, and 12 bases lay between the germline ends. The CDR3 coding sequence is TGTGCCAGCAGCCAAACACAAAGCCAGCCCCAGCATTTT. It yields the protein CASSQTQSQPQHF.

This clonotype has at least ten counts. The chain combines TRBV3-1 with TRBJ2-3, with TRBD2 as a possible D gene (6 bases). CDR3 size: 14 residues. Per germline, CDR1 LGHDT and CDR2 YNNKEL (reference sequence). V was trimmed by 4 bases and J by 2 bases, leaving 10 bases between them. The CDR3 spells CASSLSGHTDTQYF. The DNA for the CDR3 is TGTGCCAGCAGCCTTAGCGGACACACAGATACGCAGTATTTT.

This clonotype was picked up many times. CDR3 protein: CASSQDRAGNTIYF. In DNA, the CDR3 is TGTGCCAGCAGCCAGGACAGGGCTGGAAACACCATATATTTT. The chain has TRBV7-9 and TRBJ1-3; TRBD1 matches at 8 bases. CDR1 SEHNR and CDR2 FQNEAQ come from the germline V gene (reference sequence). The CDR3 spans 14 residues. V was pared by 5 bases and J by 2 bases, with 2 bases of the junction left unmatched. Together with reference TRBV7-9 and TRBJ1-3, the CDR3 gives the full variable domain: DTGVSQNPRHKITKRGQNVTFRCDPISEHNRLYWYRQTLGQGPEFLTYFQNEAQLEKSRLLSDRFSAERPKGSFSTLEIQRTEQGDSAMYLCASSQDRAGNTIYFGEGSWLTVV.

This clonotype was seen only a few times. The rearrangement links TRBV4-1 to TRBJ2-3; the D gene is possibly TRBD2 (6 bases). Germline assignment: CDR1 MGHRA and CDR2 YSYEKL. V lost 6 bases and J 6 bases, leaving 22 bases between the germline ends. This CDR3 contains 16 residues. This chain's CDR3 is CASRHKGLSRRDTQYF. The CDR3 DNA sequence: TGCGCCAGCAGGCATAAGGGACTTTCGAGAAGGGATACGCAGTATTTT.

The table lists this clonotype with many counts. The rearrangement joins TRBV12-3 or TRBV12-4 to TRBJ1-6; D perhaps matches TRBD1 (5 bases). Deletions cut 5 bases from V and 10 bases from J, with 18 bases between. The CDR3 extends over 15 amino acids. In DNA, the CDR3 is TGTGCCAGCAGTCGCCGGGGGGGGGTGGAATCACCCCTCCACTTT. Its protein is CASSRRGGVESPLHF.

This clonotype was picked up many times. The chain is built from TRBV5-6 and TRBJ1-2; possibly TRBD1 for D (5 bases). CDR1 and CDR2 from the germline V gene are SGHDT and YYEEEE. The length of the CDR3 is 14 residues. The germline V and J ends were trimmed by 0 bases and 4 bases, with 10 bases remaining between them. CDR3 loop: CASSLGSGSYGYTF. The CDR3 DNA reads as TGTGCCAGCAGCTTGGGATCAGGGAGCTATGGCTACACCTTC.

Note on this clonotype: One base separates it from a far larger clone, so it is likely a read error. CDR3 protein: CASSPRQGAGTEAFF. The CDR3 DNA reads TGTGCCAGCAGCCCGCGCCAGGGGGCCGGCACTGAAGCTTTCTTT. The J gene is TRBJ1-1, the V gene TRBV11-3; TRBD1 matches 8 bases. CDR3 length: 15 residues. Germline CDR1 reads SGHNT; CDR2 reads YENEEA. V shed 5 bases and J 4 bases; nucleotides not matched to a gene: 9.

This clonotype showed up just a few times. Since a much larger clone is just one base distant, this may be a read error. The chain carries TRBV7-2 and TRBJ1-1, with 7 bases matching TRBD1. Germline V gene lookup returns CDR1 SGHTA and CDR2 FQGNSA. The CDR3 covers 15 residues. CDR3 in DNA: TGTGCCAGCAAGGAGGACAGGAGGAAGAACACTGAAGCTTCCTTT. Protein sequence: CASKEDRRKNTEASF.

Many counts were recorded for this clonotype. The chain couples TRBV2 to TRBJ1-4; the D is unclear. This CDR3 has 10 residues. Trimming removed 6 bases at V and 8 bases at J, with 4 bases between. The germline gives CDR1 SNHLY, CDR2 FYNNEI. This CDR3 reads CASRTEKLFF. CDR3 DNA sequence: TGTGCCAGCAGGACAGAAAAACTGTTTTTT.

This clonotype was observed a few times. A much larger clone lies a single base off, so this may be a read error. The chain's CDR3 is CASSLNSAKQFF. The CDR3 DNA reads as TGTGCCAGCAGTCTCAATAGCGCAAAGCAGTTCTTC. This chain connects TRBV28 to TRBJ2-1, with a weak D call TRBD2 (5 bases). CDR3 size: 12 residues. Trimming removed 5 bases from V and 11 bases from J, with 13 bases in between. Germline CDR1 and CDR2: MDHEN and SYDVKM.

This clonotype has a count of ten or more. This rearrangement joins TRBV19 to TRBJ1-1; weak D call: TRBD1 (5 bases). In germline, CDR1 is LNHDA, CDR2 SQIVND (reference sequence). Trimming took 6 bases from V and 0 from J, leaving 14 bases between them. The CDR3 covers 15 residues. The CDR3 is CASRPPGHMNTEAFF. The DNA of the CDR3 is TGTGCCAGTAGGCCCCCAGGACACATGAACACTGAAGCTTTCTTT.

This clonotype was found many times. The CDR3 coding sequence is TGTGCCTGGAATTCGCTAGCGGGGGTCCATGAGCAGTTCTTC. Amino acids: CAWNSLAGVHEQFF. The chain couples TRBV30 to TRBJ2-1; 10 nucleotides match TRBD2. J lost 8 bases, V lost 4 bases, and 8 bases had no gene match. The germline CDR1 and CDR2 sequences are GTSNPN and SVGIG (reference sequence). This CDR3 is built from 14 residues.

V is TRBV6-5 and J is TRBJ1-1, with D possibly being TRBD1 (6 bases). The CDR3 is 18 amino acids. The V end lost 4 bases, the J end lost 1 base, and 22 bases lay between the germline ends. The germline CDR1 and CDR2 sequences are MNHEY and SVGAGI. The CDR3 spells CASSLISTGFAGNTEAFF. The CDR3 nucleotides are TGTGCCAGCAGTTTAATCTCCACAGGGTTTGCCGGGAACACTGAAGCTTTCTTT.